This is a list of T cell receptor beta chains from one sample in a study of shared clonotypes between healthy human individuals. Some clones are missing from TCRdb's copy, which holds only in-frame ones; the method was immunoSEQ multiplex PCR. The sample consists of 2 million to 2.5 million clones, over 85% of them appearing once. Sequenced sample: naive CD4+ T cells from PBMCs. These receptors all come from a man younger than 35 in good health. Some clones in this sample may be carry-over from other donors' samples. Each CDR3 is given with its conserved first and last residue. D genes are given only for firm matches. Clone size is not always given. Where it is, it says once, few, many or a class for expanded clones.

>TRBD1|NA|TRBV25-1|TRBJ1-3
CASSESTGSGNTIYF
TGTGCCAGCAGTGAATCGACAGGGTCTGGAAACACCATATATTTT
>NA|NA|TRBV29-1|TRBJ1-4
CSVDTGATNEKLFF
TGCAGCGTTGATACCGGTGCAACTAATGAAAAACTGTTTTTT
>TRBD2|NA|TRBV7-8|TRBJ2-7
CASRPSRGRGYEQYF
TGTGCCAGCAGGCCCTCGCGCGGGAGGGGTTACGAGCAGTACTTC
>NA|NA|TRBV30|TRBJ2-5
CAWSVLGRETQYF
TGTGCCTGGAGTGTGCTAGGGCGGGAGACCCAGTACTTC
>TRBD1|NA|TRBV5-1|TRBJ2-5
CASSLLDRQETQYF
TGCGCCAGCAGCTTGTTGGACAGGCAAGAGACCCAGTACTTC
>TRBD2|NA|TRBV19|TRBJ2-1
CASKKGASGIYYNEQFF
TGTGCCAGTAAAAAGGGCGCTAGCGGGATATACTACAATGAGCAGTTCTTC
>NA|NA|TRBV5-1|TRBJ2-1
CASSLVGGTYNEQFF
TGCGCCAGCAGCTTGGTTGGCGGGACTTACAATGAGCAGTTCTTC
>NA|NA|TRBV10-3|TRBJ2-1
CAITDRQSSYNEQFF
TGTGCCATCACGGATAGACAGAGCTCCTACAATGAGCAGTTCTTC
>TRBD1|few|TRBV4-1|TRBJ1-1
CASSQDSGRGWAFF
TGCGCCAGCAGCCAAGATAGTGGCAGGGGGTGGGCTTTCTTT
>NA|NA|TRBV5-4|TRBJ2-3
CASEVRGVSNTQYF
TGTGCCAGCGAGGTCCGGGGAGTATCGAATACGCAGTATTTT
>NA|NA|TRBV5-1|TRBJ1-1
CASSPTVETEAFF
TGCGCCAGCAGCCCGACAGTGGAGACCGAAGCTTTCTTT
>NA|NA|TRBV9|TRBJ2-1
CASSPVEHEQFF
TGTGCCAGCAGCCCGGTGGAGCATGAGCAGTTCTTC
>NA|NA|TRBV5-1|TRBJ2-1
CASSSQGGLTYNEQFF
TGCGCCAGCAGCTCCCAGGGGGGGCTTACCTACAATGAGCAGTTCTTC
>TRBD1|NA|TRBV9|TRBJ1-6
CASTGQDNSPLHF
TGTGCCAGCACCGGACAGGATAATTCACCCCTCCACTTT
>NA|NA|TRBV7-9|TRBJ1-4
CASLAGPIKMETNEKLFF
TGTGCCAGCCTAGCCGGCCCTATTAAGATGGAAACTAATGAAAAACTGTTTTTT
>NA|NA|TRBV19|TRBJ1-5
CASSMAGNQPQHF
TGTGCCAGTAGTATGGCTGGCAATCAGCCCCAGCATTTT
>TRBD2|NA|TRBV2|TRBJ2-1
CASCSGRGSYNEQFF
TGTGCCAGCTGTAGCGGGAGAGGCTCCTACAATGAGCAGTTCTTC
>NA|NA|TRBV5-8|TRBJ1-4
CASNPRGGGEKLFF
TGTGCCAGCAACCCCCGGGGGGGAGGAGAAAAACTGTTTTTT
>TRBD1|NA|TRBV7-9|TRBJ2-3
CASRLTVGTGTDTQYF
TGTGCCAGCAGGCTAACCGTAGGGACAGGCACAGATACGCAGTATTTT
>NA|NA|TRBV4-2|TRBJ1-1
CASSQDTTGTLLLNTEAFF
TGTGCCAGCAGCCAAGACACCACAGGGACCCTACTCCTGAACACTGAAGCTTTCTTT
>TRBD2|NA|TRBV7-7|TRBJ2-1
CASSLGGTSGRSEQFF
TGTGCCAGCAGCCTAGGAGGGACTAGCGGGAGATCTGAGCAGTTCTTC
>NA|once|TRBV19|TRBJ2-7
CASSTRQGRSYEQYF
TGTGCCAGTAGTACGCGGCAGGGGAGGTCCTACGAGCAGTACTTC
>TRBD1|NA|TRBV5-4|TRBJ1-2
CASSLRSGGGGGYTF
TGTGCCAGCAGCTTGAGGTCGGGAGGGGGCGGAGGCTACACCTTC
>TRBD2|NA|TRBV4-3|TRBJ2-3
CASSQDLASGRGADTQYF
TGCGCCAGCAGCCAAGATCTGGCTAGCGGGAGGGGTGCAGATACGCAGTATTTT
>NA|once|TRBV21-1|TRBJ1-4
CASSERAGEPGKLFF
TGTGCCAGCAGCGAAAGGGCCGGAGAGCCCGGAAAACTGTTTTTT
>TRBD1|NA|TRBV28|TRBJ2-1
CASSLFKTGSLYNEQFF
TGTGCCAGCAGTTTATTCAAGACAGGGTCCCTTTACAATGAGCAGTTCTTC
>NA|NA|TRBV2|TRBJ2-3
CASSAPSGGRTDTQYF
TGTGCCAGCAGTGCCCCCTCCGGCGGACGCACAGATACGCAGTATTTT
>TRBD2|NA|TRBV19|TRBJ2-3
CASSNLAGVGADTQYF
TGTGCCAGTAGTAACCTAGCGGGAGTAGGGGCAGATACGCAGTATTTT
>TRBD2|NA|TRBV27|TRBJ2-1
CASSLNTPSGRTGEQFF
TGTGCCAGCAGTTTAAATACTCCTAGCGGGAGGACGGGTGAGCAGTTCTTC
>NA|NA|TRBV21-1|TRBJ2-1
CASREGADVVHEQFF
TGTGCCAGCAGAGAGGGAGCCGATGTCGTCCATGAGCAGTTCTTC
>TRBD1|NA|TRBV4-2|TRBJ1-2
CASSQRNQQGNRYYGYTF
TGTGCCAGCAGCCAGCGAAACCAACAGGGGAATAGATACTATGGCTACACCTTC
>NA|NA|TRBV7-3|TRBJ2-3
CASSLLAASTDTQYF
TGTGCCAGCAGCCTTCTTGCGGCCAGCACAGATACGCAGTATTTT
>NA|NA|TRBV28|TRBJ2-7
CASRRPPALNPHEQYF
TGTGCCAGCAGAAGACCCCCGGCCCTTAACCCCCACGAGCAGTACTTC
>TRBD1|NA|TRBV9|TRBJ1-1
CASSVQGAFDTEAFF
TGTGCCAGCAGCGTCCAGGGGGCATTTGACACTGAAGCTTTCTTT
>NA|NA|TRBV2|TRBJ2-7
CASRVLGIQYF
TGTGCCAGCAGAGTCTTGGGAATCCAGTACTTC
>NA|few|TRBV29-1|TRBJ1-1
CSVGTGPMNTEAFF
TGCAGCGTTGGTACAGGTCCAATGAACACTGAAGCTTTCTTT
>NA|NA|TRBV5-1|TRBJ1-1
CASSLALVGGNTEAFF
TGCGCCAGCAGCTTGGCCCTAGTAGGGGGGAACACTGAAGCTTTCTTT
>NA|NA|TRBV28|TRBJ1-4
CASRRTAGTILTTNEKLFF
TGTGCCAGCAGGAGGACCGCGGGAACGATCCTTACAACTAATGAAAAACTGTTTTTT
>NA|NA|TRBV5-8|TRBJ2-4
CASSLTGSLAKNIQYF
TGTGCCAGCAGCCTTACAGGGTCTCTAGCCAAAAACATTCAGTACTTC
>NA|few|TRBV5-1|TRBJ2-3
CASSPPTDTQYF
TGCGCCAGCAGCCCCCCCACAGATACGCAGTATTTT
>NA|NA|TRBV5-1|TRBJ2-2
CASSLEALGNTGELFF
TGCGCCAGCAGCTTGGAGGCGCTAGGGAACACCGGGGAGCTGTTTTTT
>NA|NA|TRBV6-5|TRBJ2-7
CASSPLMAHYEQYF
TGTGCCAGCAGCCCCTTGATGGCGCACTACGAGCAGTACTTC